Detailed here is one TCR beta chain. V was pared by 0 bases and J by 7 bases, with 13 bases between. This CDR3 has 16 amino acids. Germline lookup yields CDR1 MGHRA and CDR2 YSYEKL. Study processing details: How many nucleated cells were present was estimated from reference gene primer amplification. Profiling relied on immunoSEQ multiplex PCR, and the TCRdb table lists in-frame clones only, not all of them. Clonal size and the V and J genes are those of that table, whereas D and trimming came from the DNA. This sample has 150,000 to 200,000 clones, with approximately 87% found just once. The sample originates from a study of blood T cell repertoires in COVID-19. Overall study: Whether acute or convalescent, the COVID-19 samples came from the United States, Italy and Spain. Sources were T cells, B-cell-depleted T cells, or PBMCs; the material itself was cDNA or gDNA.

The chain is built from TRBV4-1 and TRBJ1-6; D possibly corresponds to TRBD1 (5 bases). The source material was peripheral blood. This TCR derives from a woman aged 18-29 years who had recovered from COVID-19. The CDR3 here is CASSQDRGGLNSPLHF. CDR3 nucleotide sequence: TGCGCCAGCAGCCAAGATCGGGGGGGACTAAATTCACCCCTCCACTTT.